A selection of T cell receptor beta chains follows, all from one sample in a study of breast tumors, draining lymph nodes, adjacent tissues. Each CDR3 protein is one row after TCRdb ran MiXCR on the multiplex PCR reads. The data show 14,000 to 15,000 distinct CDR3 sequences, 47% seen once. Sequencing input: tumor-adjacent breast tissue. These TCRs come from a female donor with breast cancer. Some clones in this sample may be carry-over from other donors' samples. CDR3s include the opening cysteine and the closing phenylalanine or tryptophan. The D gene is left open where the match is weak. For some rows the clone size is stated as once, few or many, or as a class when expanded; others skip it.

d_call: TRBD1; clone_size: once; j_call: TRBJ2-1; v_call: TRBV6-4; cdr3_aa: CASSPTGLEQFF; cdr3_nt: TGTGCCAGCAGTCCGACAGGGCTTGAGCAGTTCTTC
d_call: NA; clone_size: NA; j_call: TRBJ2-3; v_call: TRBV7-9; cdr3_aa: CASSLGPDVGDTQYF; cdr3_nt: TGTGCCAGCAGCTTGGGTCCGGACGTCGGAGATACGCAGTATTTT
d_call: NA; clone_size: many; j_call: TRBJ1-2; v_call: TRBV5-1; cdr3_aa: CASSLGITGSYGYTF; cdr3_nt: TGCGCCAGCAGCTTGGGTATTACAGGGAGCTATGGCTACACCTTC
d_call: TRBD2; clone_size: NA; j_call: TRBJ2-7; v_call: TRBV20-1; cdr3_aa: CSAMWTSGYAQYF; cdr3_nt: TGCAGTGCTATGTGGACTAGCGGGTACGCGCAGTACTTC
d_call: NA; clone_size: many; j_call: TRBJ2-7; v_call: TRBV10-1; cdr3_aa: CASSDYRDGDYEQYF; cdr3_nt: TGCGCCAGCAGTGACTACCGGGACGGGGACTACGAGCAGTACTTC
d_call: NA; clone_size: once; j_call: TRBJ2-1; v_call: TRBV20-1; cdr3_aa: CSAMWTLPNEQFF; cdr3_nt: TGCAGTGCTATGTGGACCCTACCCAATGAGCAGTTCTTC
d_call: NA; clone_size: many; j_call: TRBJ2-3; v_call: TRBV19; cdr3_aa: CASSTGATDTQYF; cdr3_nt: TGTGCCAGTAGTACGGGAGCCACAGATACGCAGTATTTT
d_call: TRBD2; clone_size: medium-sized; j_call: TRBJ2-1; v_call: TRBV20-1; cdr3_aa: CSARLAGGPAEQFF; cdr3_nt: TGCAGTGCTAGGTTAGCGGGAGGGCCGGCTGAGCAGTTCTTC
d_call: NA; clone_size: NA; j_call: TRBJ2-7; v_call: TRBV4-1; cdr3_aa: CASSQDRSAEQYF; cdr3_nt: TGCGCCAGCAGCCAAGATAGGAGCGCCGAGCAGTACTTC
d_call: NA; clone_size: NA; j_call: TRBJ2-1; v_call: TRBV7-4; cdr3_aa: CASSLAANSYNEQFF; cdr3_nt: TGTGCCAGCAGCTTAGCAGCTAACTCCTACAATGAGCAGTTCTTC
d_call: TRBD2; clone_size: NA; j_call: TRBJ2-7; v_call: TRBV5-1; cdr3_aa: CASSPGLDYEQYF; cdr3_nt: TGCGCCAGCAGCCCGGGACTAGACTACGAGCAGTACTTC
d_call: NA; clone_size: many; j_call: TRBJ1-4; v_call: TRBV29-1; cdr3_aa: CSVEALTGPGDEKLFF; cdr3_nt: TGCAGCGTTGAAGCACTGACAGGCCCCGGGGATGAAAAACTGTTTTTT
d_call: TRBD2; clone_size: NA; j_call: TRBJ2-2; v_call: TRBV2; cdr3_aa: CASSLTSGAGELFF; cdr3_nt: TGTGCCAGCAGCTTGACTAGCGGGGCCGGGGAGCTGTTTTTT
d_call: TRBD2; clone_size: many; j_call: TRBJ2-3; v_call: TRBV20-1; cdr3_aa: CSARVAGGLGSTDTQYF; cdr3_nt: TGCAGTGCTAGAGTAGCGGGGGGGCTCGGGAGCACAGATACGCAGTATTTT
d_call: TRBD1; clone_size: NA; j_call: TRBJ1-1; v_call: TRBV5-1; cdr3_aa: CASSRSTGGGSNTEAFF; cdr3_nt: TGCGCCAGCAGCCGATCGACAGGGGGCGGATCGAACACTGAAGCTTTCTTT
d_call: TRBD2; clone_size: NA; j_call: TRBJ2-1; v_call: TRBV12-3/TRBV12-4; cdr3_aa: CASTSSGRNEQFF; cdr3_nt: TGTGCCAGCACCTCCAGCGGGAGGAATGAGCAGTTCTTC
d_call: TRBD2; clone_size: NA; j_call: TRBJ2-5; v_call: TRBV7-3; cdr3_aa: CASSLMAGGRETQYF; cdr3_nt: TGTGCCAGCAGCTTAATGGCGGGAGGGCGAGAGACCCAGTACTTC
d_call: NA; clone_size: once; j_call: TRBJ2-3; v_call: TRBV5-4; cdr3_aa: CASSLMAGRTDTQYF; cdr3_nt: TGTGCCAGCAGCTTGATGGCGGGACGCACAGATACGCAGTATTTT
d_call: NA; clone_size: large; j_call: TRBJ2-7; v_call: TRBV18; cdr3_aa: CASSPNGGYEQYF; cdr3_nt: TGTGCCAGCTCACCAAACGGAGGCTACGAGCAGTACTTC
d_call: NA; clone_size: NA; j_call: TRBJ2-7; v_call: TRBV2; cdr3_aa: CASRPPNYEQYF; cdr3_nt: TGTGCCAGCAGACCACCCAACTACGAGCAGTACTTC
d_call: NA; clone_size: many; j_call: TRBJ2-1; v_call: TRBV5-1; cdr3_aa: CASSLGQGLYNEQFF; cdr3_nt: TGCGCCAGCAGCTTGGGGCAGGGGCTTTACAATGAGCAGTTCTTC
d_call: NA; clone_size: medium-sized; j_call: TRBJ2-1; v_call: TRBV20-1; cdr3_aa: CSARDLFHEQFF; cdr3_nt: TGCAGTGCTAGAGACCTTTTCCATGAGCAGTTCTTC
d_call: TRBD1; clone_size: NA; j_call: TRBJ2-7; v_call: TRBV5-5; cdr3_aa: CASRDRTGGYEQYF; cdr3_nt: TGTGCCAGCAGAGATCGCACAGGGGGTTACGAGCAGTACTTC
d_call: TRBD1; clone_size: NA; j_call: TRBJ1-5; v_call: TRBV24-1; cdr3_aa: CATSWGQGTQPQHF; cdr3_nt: TGTGCCACCAGTTGGGGACAGGGTACGCAGCCCCAGCATTTT
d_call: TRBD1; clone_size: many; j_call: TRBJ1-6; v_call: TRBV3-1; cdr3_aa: CASSQQGGRSPLHF; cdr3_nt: TGTGCCAGCAGCCAACAGGGGGGAAGGTCACCCCTCCACTTT
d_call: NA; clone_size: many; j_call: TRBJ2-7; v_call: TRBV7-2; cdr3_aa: CASSLRAQGEQYF; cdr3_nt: TGTGCCAGCAGCTTACGGGCACAGGGTGAGCAGTACTTC
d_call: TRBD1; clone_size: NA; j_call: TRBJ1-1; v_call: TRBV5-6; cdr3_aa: CASSQTGATEAFF; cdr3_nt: TGTGCCAGCAGCCAGACAGGGGCCACTGAAGCTTTCTTT
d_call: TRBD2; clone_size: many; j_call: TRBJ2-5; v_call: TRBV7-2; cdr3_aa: CASSLGLAGRETQYF; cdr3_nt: TGTGCCAGCAGCCTGGGACTAGCGGGAAGAGAGACCCAGTACTTC
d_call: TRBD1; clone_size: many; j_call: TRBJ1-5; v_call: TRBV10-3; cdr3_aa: CAISEWGQGTYQPQHF; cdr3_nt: TGTGCCATCAGTGAGTGGGGACAGGGAACCTATCAGCCCCAGCATTTT
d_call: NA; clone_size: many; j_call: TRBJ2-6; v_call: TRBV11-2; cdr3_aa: CASRPRDFSSGANVLTF; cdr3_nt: TGTGCCAGCAGGCCCCGGGACTTTAGCTCTGGGGCCAACGTCCTGACTTTC
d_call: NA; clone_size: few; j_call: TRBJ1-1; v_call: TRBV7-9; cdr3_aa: CASSLAGRVITEAFF; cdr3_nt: TGTGCCAGCAGCTTAGCGGGCAGGGTCATCACTGAAGCTTTCTTT
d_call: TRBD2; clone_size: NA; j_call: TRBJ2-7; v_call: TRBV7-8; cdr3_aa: CASSLAASGRYEQYF; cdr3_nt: TGTGCCAGCAGCTTAGCCGCTAGCGGGAGGTACGAGCAGTACTTC
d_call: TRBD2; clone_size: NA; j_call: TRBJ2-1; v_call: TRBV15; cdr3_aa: CATSRMGTSGGGTSSEQFF; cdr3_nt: TGTGCCACCAGCAGAATGGGGACTAGCGGGGGGGGAACCTCCAGTGAGCAGTTCTTC
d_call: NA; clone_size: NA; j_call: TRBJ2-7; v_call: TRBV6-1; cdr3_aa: CASGRESEQYF; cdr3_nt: TGTGCCAGCGGCAGGGAGTCGGAGCAGTACTTC
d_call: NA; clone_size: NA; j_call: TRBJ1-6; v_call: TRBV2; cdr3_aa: CASRGGIESPLHF; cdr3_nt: TGTGCCAGCAGGGGGGGGATTGAATCACCCCTCCACTTT
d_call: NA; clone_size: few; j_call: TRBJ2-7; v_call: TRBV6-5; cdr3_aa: CASSWGGGSYERYF; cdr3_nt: NA
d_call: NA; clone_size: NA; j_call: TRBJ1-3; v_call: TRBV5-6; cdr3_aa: CASSVLTTTVNTVYF; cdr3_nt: TGCGCCAGCAGCGTCCTTACGACCACCGTAAACACCGTATATTTT
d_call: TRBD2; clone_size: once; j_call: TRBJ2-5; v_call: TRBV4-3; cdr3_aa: CASSQGLATTGETQYF; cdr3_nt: TGCGCCAGCAGCCAAGGACTAGCTACCACCGGGGAGACCCAGTACTTC
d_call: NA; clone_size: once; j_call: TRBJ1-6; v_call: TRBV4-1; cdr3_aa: CTSSQVQSNSPLHF; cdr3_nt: TGCACCAGCAGCCAGGTACAGTCTAATTCACCCCTCCACTTT
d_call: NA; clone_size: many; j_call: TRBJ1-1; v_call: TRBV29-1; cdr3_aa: CSVRHRNTEAFF; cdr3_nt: TGCAGCGTGCGCCACAGAAACACTGAAGCTTTCTTT
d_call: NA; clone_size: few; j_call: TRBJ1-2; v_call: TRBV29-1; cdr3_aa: CSGKTAFNYGYTF; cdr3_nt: TGCAGCGGAAAGACAGCTTTTAACTATGGCTACACCTTC
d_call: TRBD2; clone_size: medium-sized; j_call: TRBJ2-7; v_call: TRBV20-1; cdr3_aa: CSASRGTSGRYEQYF; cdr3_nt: TGCAGTGCTAGCCGCGGGACTAGCGGGAGGTACGAGCAGTACTTC
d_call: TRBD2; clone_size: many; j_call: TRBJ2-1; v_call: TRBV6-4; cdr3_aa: CASSRPAGGYNEQFF; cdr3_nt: TGTGCCAGCAGTCGCCCAGCGGGAGGGTACAATGAGCAGTTCTTC
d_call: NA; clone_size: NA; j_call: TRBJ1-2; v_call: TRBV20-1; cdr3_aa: CSAVDSSIYGYTF; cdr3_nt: TGCAGTGCTGTGGACAGCTCAATCTATGGCTACACCTTC
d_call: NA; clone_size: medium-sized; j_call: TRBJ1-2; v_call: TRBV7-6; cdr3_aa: CASSLSRGGGYGYTF; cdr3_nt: TGTGCCAGCAGCTTAAGTAGGGGGGGAGGCTATGGCTACACCTTC